One and the same sample provided the 2 T cell receptor beta chains below, sequenced in a study of T cells in narcolepsy. Measured with immunoSEQ multiplex PCR; TCRdb has only the in-frame clones, and not every one. The sample consists of fewer than 30,000 clones, around nine tenths of them appearing once. The sample was CD45RA- memory CD4+ T cells from PBMCs. Receptors originate from a human donor with narcolepsy.

This clone occurred a few times. The chain uses TRBV5-1 and TRBJ1-2, with 7 bases identical to TRBD1. V lost 4 bases, J lost 4 bases, and 7 bases stayed unmatched. The CDR3 is 14 residues long. Per germline, CDR1 SGHRS and CDR2 YFSETQ. CDR3 nucleotides: TGCGCCAGCAGCCAACCGACAGGGCCCTATGGCTACACCTTC. Protein product: CASSQPTGPYGYTF.

The J gene is TRBJ1-5, the V gene TRBV18, with D perhaps TRBD1 (6 bases). The V gene lost 3 bases and the J gene lost 7 bases, with 19 bases spanning the gap. The CDR3 has 16 residues. Germline assignment: CDR1 KGHSH and CDR2 LQKENI. The CDR3 nucleotides read TGTGCCAGCTCACCCCAACAGGGATCCCGTGGGCAGCCCCAGCATTTT. The encoded protein is CASSPQQGSRGQPQHF.